This T cell receptor beta chain was identified in a study of CD8+CD57+ T cells in acquired aplastic anemia. This clonotype occurred a few times. In patients chosen for sequencing, flow cytometry had shown CD8+CD57+ cell expansion. Trimming cost V 1 base and J 3 bases; bases outside gene matches: 3. Germline lookup yields CDR1 GTSNPN and CDR2 SVGIG (reference sequence). The CDR3 consists of 15 residues. TCR beta VDJ combinations and CDR3 sequences were profiled from genomic DNA. TCRdb called the reads again in MiXCR, with one record for every CDR3 protein. The sample contains a few hundred thousand distinct CDR3 sequences, around a third of which appear only once.

The TCR was taken from a human donor with aplastic anemia. The chain uses TRBV30 and TRBJ1-3; 10 bases are shared with TRBD1. The sequenced material came from sorted CD4+, CD8+, or CD8+CD57+ T cells (not recorded which) from PBMCs. The CDR3: CAWSEWTGGGNTIYF. The CDR3 nucleotides read TGTGCCTGGAGTGAATGGACAGGGGGTGGAAACACCATATATTTT. Looking up the rest from reference TRBV30 and TRBJ1-3 gives the full variable domain: SQTIHQWPATLVQPVGSPLSLECTVEGTSNPNLYWYRQAAGRGLQLLFYSVGIGQISSEVPQNLSASRPQDRQFILSSKKLLLSDSGFYLCAWSEWTGGGNTIYFGEGSWLTVV.